This T cell receptor (beta chain) was sequenced during a study of blood T cell repertoires in COVID-19. Clones were read by immunoSEQ multiplex PCR, and TCRdb kept only the in-frame ones, dropping some. The sample holds under 110,000 clones, roughly four fifths seen once. The TCR was taken from a woman aged 55-75 years with acute or convalescent COVID-19. Material for sequencing was peripheral blood.

CDR3 amino acids: CASSSRLAGVGDTQYF. DNA of the CDR3: TGTGCCAGCAGCTCCCGACTAGCGGGAGTTGGAGATACGCAGTATTTT. The chain has TRBV11-2 and TRBJ2-3, with 12 bases matching TRBD2. Germline CDR1 SGHAT, CDR2 FQNNGV. This CDR3 has 16 residues. V lost 4 bases and J lost 5; bases outside the gene matches: 7.